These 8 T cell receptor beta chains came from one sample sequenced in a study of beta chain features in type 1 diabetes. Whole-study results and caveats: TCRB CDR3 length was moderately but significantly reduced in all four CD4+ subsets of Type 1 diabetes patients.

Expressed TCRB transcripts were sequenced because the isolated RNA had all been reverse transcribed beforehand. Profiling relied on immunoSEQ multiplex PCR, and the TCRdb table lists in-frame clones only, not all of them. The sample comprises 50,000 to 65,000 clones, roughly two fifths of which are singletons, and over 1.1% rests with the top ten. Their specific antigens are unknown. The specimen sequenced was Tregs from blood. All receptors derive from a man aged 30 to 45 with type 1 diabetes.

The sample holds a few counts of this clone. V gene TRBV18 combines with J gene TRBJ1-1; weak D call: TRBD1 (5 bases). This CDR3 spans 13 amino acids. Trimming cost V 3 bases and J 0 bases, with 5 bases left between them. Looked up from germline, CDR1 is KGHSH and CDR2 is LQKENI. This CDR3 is CASSPDMNTEAFF. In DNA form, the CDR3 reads TGTGCCAGCTCACCGGACATGAACACTGAAGCTTTCTTT.

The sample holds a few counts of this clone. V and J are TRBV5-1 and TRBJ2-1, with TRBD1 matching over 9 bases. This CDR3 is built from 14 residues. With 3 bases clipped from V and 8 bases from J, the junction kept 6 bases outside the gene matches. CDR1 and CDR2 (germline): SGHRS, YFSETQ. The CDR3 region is CASSSRDRDDEQFF. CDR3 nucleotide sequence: TGCGCCAGCAGCTCCCGGGACAGGGATGATGAGCAGTTCTTC.

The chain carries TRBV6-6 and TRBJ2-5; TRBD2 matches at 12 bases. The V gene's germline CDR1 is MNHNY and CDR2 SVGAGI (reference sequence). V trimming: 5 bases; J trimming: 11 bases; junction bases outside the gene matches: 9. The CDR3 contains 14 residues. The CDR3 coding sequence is TGTGCCAGCAGTCTAGCGGGAGGGGGTCGGGAGCAGTACTTC. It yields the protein CASSLAGGGREQYF.

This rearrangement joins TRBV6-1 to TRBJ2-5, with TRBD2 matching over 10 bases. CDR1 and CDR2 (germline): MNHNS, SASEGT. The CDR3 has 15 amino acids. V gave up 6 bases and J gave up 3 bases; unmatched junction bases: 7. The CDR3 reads CASSRAGGPEETQYF. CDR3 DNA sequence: TGTGCCAGCAGCCGAGCGGGAGGGCCGGAAGAGACCCAGTACTTC.

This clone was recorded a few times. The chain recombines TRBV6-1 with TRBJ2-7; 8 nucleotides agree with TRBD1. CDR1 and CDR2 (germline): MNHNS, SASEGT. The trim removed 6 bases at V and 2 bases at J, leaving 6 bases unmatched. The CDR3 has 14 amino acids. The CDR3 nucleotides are TGTGCCAGCAGGCCGGACAGGGAAGCCTACGAGCAGTACTTC. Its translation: CASRPDREAYEQYF.

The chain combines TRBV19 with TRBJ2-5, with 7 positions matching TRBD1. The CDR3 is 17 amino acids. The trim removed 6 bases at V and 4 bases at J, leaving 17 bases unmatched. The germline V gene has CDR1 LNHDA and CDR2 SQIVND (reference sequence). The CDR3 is CASSPGTGALRAETQYF. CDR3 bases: TGTGCCAGTAGCCCCGGAACAGGGGCGTTAAGGGCAGAGACCCAGTACTTC.

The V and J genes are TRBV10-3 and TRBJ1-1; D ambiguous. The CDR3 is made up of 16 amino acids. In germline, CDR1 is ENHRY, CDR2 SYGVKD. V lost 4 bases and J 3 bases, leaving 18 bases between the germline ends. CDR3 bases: TGTGCCATCAGTGGACCCCGAGGAGTTCTAGACACTGAAGCTTTCTTT. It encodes CAISGPRGVLDTEAFF.

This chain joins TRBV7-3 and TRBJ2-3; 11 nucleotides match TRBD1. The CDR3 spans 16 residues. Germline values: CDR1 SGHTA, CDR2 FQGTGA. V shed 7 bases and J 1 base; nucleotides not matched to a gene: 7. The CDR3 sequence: CASTDRDRGGTDTQYF. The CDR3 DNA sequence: TGTGCCAGCACGGACCGGGACAGGGGGGGCACAGATACGCAGTATTTT. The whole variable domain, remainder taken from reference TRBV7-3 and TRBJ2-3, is GAGVSQTPSNKVTEKGKYVELRCDPISGHTALYWYRQSLGQGPEFLIYFQGTGAADDSGLPNDRFFAVRPEGSVSTLKIQRTERGDSAVYLCASTDRDRGGTDTQYFGPGTRLTVL.